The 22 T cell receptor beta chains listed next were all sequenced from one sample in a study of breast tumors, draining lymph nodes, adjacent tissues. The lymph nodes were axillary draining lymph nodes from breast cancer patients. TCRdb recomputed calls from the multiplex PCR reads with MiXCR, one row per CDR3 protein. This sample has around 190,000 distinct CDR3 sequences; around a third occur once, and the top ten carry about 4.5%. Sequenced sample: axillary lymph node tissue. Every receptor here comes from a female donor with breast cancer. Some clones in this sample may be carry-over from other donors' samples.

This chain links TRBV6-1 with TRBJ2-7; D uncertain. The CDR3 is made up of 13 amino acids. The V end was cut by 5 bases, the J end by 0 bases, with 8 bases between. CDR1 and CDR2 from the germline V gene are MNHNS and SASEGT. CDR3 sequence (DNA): TGTGCCAGCAGTCAATACAGCTCCTACGAGCAGTACTTC. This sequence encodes CASSQYSSYEQYF.

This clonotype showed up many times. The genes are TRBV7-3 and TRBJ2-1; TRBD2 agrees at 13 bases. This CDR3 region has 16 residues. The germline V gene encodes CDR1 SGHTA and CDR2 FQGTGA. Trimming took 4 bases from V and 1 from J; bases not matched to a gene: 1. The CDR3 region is CASSSLAGGSYNEQFF. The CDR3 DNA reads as TGTGCCAGCAGCTCACTAGCGGGAGGGTCCTACAATGAGCAGTTCTTC.

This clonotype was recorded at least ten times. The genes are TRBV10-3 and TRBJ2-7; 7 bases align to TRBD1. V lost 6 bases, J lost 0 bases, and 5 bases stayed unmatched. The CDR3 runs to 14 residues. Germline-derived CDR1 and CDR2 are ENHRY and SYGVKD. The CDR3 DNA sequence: TGTGCCATCAGGACCGGGACAGACTCCTACGAGCAGTACTTC. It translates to CAIRTGTDSYEQYF.

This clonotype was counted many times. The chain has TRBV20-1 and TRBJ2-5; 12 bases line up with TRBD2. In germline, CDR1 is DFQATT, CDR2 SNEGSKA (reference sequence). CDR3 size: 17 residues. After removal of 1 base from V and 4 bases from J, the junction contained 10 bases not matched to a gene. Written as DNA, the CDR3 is TGCAGTGCTAGAGTTCATCTAGCGGGAGGGCCAGGAGAGACCCAGTACTTC. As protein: CSARVHLAGGPGETQYF.

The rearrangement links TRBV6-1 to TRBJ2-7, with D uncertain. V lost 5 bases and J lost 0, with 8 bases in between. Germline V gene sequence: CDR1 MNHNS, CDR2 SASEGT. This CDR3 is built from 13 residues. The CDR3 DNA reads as TGTGCCAGCAGTCAGCACAGCTCCTACGAGCAGTACTTC. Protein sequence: CASSQHSSYEQYF.

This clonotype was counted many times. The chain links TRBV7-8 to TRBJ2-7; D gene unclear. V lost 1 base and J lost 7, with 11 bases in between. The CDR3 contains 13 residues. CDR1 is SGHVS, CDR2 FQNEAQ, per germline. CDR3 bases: TGTGCCAGCAGCTTAGGTGGTCGGGTGGAGCAGTACTTC. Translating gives CASSLGGRVEQYF.

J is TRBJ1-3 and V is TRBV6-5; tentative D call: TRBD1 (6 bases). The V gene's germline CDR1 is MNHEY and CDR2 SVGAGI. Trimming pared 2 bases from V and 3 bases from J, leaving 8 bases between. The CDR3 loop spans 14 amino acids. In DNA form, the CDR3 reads TGTGCCAGCAGTTACCAGGGGTTTGGAAACACCATATATTTT. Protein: CASSYQGFGNTIYF.

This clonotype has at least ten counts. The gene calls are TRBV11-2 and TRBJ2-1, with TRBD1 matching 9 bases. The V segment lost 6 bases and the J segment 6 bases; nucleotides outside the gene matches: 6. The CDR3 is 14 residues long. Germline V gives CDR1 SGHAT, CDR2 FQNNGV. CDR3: CASSRTGGVNEQFF. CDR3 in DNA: TGTGCCAGCAGTAGAACAGGGGGCGTCAATGAGCAGTTCTTC.

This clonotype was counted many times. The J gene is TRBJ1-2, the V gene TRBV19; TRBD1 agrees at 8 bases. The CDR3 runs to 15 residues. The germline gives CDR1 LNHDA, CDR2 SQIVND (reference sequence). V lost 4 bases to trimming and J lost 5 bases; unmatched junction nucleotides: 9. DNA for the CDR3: TGTGCCAGTAGTACTGGGACAGGTGCGGGATATGGCTACACCTTC. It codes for CASSTGTGAGYGYTF.

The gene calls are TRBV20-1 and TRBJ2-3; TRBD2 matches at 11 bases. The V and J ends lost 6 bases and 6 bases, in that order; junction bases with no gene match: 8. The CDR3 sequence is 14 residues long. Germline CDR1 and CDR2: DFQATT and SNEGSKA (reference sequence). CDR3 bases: TGCAGTGCATCACTAGCGGGAGTAATGGATACGCAGTATTTT. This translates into CSASLAGVMDTQYF.

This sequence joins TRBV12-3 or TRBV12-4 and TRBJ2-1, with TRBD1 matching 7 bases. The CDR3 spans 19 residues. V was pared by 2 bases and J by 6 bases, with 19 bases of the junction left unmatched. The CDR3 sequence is CASSLRGGGNQPPINEQFF. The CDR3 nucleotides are TGTGCCAGCAGTTTAAGAGGGGGCGGCAATCAGCCCCCCATCAATGAGCAGTTCTTC.

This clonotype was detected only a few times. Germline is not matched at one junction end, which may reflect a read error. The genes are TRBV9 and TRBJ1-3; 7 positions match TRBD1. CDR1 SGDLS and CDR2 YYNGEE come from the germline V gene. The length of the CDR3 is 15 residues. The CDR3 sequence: CASSVEGAPGNTTYF. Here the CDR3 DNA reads TGTGCCAGCAGCGTAGAGGGGGCCCCTGGAAACACCACATATTTT.

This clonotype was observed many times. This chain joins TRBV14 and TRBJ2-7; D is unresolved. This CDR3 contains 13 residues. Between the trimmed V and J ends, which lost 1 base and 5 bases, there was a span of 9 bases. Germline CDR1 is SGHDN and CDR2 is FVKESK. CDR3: CASSQVTVHEQYF. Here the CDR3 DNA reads TGTGCCAGCAGCCAAGTAACTGTCCACGAGCAGTACTTC.

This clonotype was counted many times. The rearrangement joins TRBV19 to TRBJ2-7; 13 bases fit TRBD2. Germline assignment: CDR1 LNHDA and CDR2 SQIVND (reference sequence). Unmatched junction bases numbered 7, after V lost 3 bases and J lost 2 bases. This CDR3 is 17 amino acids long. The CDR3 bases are TGTGCCAGTAGTATGAGGACTAGCGGGAGAAATCCCTACGAGCAGTACTTC. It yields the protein CASSMRTSGRNPYEQYF.

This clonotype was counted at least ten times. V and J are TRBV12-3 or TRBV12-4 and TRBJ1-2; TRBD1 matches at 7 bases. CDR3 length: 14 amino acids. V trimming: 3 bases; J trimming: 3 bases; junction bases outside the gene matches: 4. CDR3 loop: CASSFNDRDYGYTF. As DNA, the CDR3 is TGTGCCAGCAGTTTTAACGACAGGGACTATGGCTACACCTTC.

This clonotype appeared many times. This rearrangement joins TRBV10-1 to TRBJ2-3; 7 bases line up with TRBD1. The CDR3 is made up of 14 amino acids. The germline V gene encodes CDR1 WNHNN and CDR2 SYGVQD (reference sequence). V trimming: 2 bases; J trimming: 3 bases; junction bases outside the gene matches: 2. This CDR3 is CASSEDRATDTQYF. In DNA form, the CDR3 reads TGCGCCAGCAGTGAGGACAGGGCTACAGATACGCAGTATTTT.

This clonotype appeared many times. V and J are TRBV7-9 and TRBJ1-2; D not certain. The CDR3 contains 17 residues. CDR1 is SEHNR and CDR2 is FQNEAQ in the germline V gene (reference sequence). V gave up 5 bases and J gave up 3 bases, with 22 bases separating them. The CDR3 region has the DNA TGTGCCAGCAGCCGTACCTATAATTTGGAGGCCTACTATGGCTACACCTTC. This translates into CASSRTYNLEAYYGYTF.

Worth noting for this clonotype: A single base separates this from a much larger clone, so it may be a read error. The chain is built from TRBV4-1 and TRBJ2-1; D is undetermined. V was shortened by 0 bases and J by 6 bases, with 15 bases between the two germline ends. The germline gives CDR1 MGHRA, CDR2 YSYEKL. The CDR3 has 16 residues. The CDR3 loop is CASSQDKQRSGNEQFF. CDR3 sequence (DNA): TGCGCCAGCAGCCAAGATAAACAGAGGTCTGGCAATGAGCAGTTCTTC.

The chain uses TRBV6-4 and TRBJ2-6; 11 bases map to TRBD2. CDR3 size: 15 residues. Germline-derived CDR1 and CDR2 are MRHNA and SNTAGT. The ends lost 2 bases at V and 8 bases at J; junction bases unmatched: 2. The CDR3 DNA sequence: TGTGCCAGCAGTGACAGGACTAGCGGGCCCAACGTCCTGACTTTC. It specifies CASSDRTSGPNVLTF.

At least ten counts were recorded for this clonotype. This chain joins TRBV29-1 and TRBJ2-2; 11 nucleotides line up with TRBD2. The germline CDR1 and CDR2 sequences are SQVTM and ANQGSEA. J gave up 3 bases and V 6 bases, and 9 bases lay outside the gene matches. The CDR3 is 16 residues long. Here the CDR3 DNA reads TGCAGCGTCCAAGGGCTAGCGGGGGGTTACACCGGGGAGCTGTTTTTT. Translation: CSVQGLAGGYTGELFF.

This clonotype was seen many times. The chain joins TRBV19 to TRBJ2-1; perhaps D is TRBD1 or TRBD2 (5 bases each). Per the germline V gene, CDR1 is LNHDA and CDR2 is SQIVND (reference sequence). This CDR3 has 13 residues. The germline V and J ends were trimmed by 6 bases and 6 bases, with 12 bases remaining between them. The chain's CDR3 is CASRVDGTNEQFF. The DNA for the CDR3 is TGTGCCAGTAGGGTGGACGGGACCAATGAGCAGTTCTTC.

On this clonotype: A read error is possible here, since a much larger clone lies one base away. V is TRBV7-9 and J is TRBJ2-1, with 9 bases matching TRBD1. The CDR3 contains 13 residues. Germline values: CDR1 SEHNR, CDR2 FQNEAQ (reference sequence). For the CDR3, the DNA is TGTGCCAGCAGCTTACAAACGGGACAGGGACAGCTCTTC. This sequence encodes CASSLQTGQGQLF.